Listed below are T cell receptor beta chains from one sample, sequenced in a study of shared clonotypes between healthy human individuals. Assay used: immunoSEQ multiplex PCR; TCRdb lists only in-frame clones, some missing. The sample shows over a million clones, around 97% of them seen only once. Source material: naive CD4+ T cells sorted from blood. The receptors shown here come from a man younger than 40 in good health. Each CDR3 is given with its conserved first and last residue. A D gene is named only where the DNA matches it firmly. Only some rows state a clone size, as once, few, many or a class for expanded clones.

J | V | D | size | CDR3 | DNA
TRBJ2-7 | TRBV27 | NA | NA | CASSLRDAYEQYF | TGTGCCAGCAGTTTACGGGACGCCTACGAGCAGTACTTC
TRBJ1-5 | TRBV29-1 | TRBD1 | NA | CSAIPTRQGTFLKDQPQHF | TGCAGCGCTATACCAACCAGACAGGGGACCTTCTTAAAAGATCAGCCCCAGCATTTT
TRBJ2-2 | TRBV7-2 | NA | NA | CASSLFGGGELFF | TGTGCCAGCAGCTTATTCGGCGGCGGGGAGCTGTTTTTT
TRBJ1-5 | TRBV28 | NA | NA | CASGRDQPQHF | TGTGCCAGCGGGAGGGACCAGCCCCAGCATTTT
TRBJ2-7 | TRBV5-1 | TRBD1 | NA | CASSLGTGGLYEQYF | TGCGCCAGCAGCTTGGGAACAGGGGGCCTCTACGAGCAGTACTTC
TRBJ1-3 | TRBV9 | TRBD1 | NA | CASSVDPTGVAPVRNTIYF | TGTGCCAGCAGCGTAGACCCCACAGGGGTCGCTCCCGTGCGAAACACCATATATTTT
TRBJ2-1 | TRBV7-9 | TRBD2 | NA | CASSGLAGVDNEQFF | TGTGCCAGCAGCGGACTAGCGGGAGTCGACAATGAGCAGTTCTTC
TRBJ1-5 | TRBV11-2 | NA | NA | CASSLNGGNQPQHF | TGTGCCAGCAGCTTAAACGGGGGCAATCAGCCCCAGCATTTT
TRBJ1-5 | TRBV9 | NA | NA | CASSVGEGGNQPQHF | TGTGCCAGCAGCGTAGGGGAAGGGGGCAATCAGCCCCAGCATTTT
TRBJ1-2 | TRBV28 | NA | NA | CASSSGSGYGYTF | TGTGCCAGCAGTTCAGGGTCCGGCTATGGCTACACCTTC
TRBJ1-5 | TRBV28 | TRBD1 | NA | CASSLDRGSNQPQHF | TGTGCCAGCAGTTTAGACAGGGGGAGCAATCAGCCCCAGCATTTT
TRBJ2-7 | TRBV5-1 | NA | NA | CASSFGSSYEQYF | TGCGCCAGCAGCTTCGGCAGCTCCTACGAGCAGTACTTC
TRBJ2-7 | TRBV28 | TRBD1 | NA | CASVPGQGVYEQYF | TGTGCCAGCGTTCCGGGACAGGGTGTCTACGAGCAGTACTTC
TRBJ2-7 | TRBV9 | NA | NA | CASSVDGAYEQYF | TGTGCCAGCAGCGTAGACGGAGCTTACGAGCAGTACTTC
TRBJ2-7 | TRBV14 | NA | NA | CASSQLEGGLQRHEQYF | TGTGCCAGCAGCCAGCTCGAGGGGGGGCTACAGCGTCACGAGCAGTACTTC
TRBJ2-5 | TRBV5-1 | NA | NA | CASSPPRASYQETQYF | TGCGCCAGCAGCCCCCCCAGGGCCTCGTACCAAGAGACCCAGTACTTC
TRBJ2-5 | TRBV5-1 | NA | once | CASSLAGSGPETQYF | TGCGCCAGCAGCTTGGCGGGGTCCGGGCCAGAGACCCAGTACTTC
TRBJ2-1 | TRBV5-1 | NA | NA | CASSLAVVATHNEQFF | TGCGCCAGCAGCTTGGCCGTGGTAGCGACCCATAATGAGCAGTTCTTC
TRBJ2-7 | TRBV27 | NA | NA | CASSLGRGVSYEQYF | TGTGCCAGCAGTTTAGGGCGCGGGGTTTCCTACGAGCAGTACTTC
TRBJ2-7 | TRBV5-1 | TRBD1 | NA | CASSSPGQGANEQYF | TGCGCCAGCAGTTCTCCGGGACAGGGGGCGAACGAGCAGTACTTC
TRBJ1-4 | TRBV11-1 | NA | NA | CASSLGTSAPNEKLFF | TGTGCCAGCAGCTTGGGCACCTCCGCGCCTAATGAAAAACTGTTTTTT
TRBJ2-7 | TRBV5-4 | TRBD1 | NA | CASRERDSSYEQYF | TGTGCCAGCAGGGAACGGGACAGCTCCTACGAGCAGTACTTC
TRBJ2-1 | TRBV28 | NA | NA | CASTPGGNSYNEQFF | TGTGCCAGCACCCCGGGTGGGAACTCCTACAATGAGCAGTTCTTC
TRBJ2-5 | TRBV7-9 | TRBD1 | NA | CASSLRQGAETQYF | TGTGCCAGCAGCTTAAGACAGGGGGCCGAGACCCAGTACTTC
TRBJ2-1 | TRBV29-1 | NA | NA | CSAGTSTALNNEQFF | TGCAGCGCTGGGACTTCAACGGCTCTAAACAATGAGCAGTTCTTC
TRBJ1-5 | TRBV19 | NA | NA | CATQPVPGTLPDSNQPQHF | TGTGCCACCCAGCCGGTTCCGGGAACTCTTCCAGATAGCAATCAGCCCCAGCATTTT
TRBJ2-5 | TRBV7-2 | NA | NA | CASSFGAGETQYF | NA
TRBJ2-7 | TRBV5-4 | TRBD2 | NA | CASSLEAGVGEQYF | TGTGCCAGCAGCTTGGAGGCGGGAGTAGGGGAGCAGTACTTC
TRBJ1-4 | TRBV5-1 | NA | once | CASSWGHPPNEKLFF | TGCGCCAGCAGCTGGGGACACCCACCAAATGAAAAACTGTTTTTT
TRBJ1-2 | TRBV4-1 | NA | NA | CASSQDPQGWFYGYTF | TGCGCCAGCAGCCAAGACCCACAGGGATGGTTCTATGGCTACACCTTC
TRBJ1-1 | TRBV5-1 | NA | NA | CASSPVGMPKGKTEAFF | TGCGCCAGCAGCCCGGTCGGGATGCCGAAGGGGAAAACTGAAGCTTTCTTT
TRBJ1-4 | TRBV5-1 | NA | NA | CASSFSGANEKLFF | TGCGCCAGCAGCTTCTCAGGGGCGAATGAAAAACTGTTTTTT
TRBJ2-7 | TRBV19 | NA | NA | CASSSDHKGFEQYF | TGTGCCAGTAGTAGCGACCACAAGGGATTCGAGCAGTACTTC
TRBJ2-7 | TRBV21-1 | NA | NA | CASSKDSGYPSRYEQYF | TGTGCCAGCAGCAAAGATTCAGGGTACCCCTCCCGATACGAGCAGTACTTC
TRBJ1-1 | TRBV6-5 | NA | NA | CASSRKNMNTEAFF | TGTGCCAGCAGTCGCAAGAACATGAACACTGAAGCTTTCTTT
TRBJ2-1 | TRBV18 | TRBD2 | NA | CASSMGAAGLGNEQFF | TGTGCCAGCTCTATGGGCGCAGCGGGACTAGGCAATGAGCAGTTCTTC
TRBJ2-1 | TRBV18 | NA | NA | CASSPPGSGSEQFF | TGTGCCAGCTCACCACCGGGTTCGGGGTCTGAGCAGTTCTTC
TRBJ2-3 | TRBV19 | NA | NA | CASILKSGTATDTQYF | TGTGCCAGTATCCTTAAGAGCGGGACAGCTACAGATACGCAGTATTTT
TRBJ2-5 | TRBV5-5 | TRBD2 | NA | CASSLVRAGVGETQYF | TGTGCCAGCAGCTTGGTGAGGGCGGGAGTGGGCGAGACCCAGTACTTC
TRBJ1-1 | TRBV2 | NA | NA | CASRSGENTEAFF | TGTGCCAGCAGGTCCGGGGAGAACACTGAAGCTTTCTTT
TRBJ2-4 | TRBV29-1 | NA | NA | CSVIRRFVAKNIQYF | TGCAGCGTTATTAGGAGGTTCGTAGCCAAAAACATTCAGTACTTC
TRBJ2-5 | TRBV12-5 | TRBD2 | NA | CASGSLSGAQETQYF | TGTGCTAGTGGTTCCCTTAGCGGGGCCCAAGAGACCCAGTACTTC
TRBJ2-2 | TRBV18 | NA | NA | CASSPLHGGGGTGELFF | TGTGCCAGCTCACCCCTACACGGAGGGGGCGGCACCGGGGAGCTGTTTTTT
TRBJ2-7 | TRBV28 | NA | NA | CASKPRTVAYEQYF | TGTGCCAGCAAACCTCGGACAGTAGCCTACGAGCAGTACTTC
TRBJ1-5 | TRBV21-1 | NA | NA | CASSLRQGTQPQHF | TGTGCCAGCAGCTTACGACAGGGGACTCAGCCCCAGCATTTT
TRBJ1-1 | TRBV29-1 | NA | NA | CSVTGPAEAFF | TGCAGCGTAACAGGGCCGGCTGAAGCTTTCTTT
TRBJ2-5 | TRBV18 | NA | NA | CASSPLSGGQETQYF | TGTGCCAGCTCACCACTGTCAGGGGGGCAAGAGACCCAGTACTTC
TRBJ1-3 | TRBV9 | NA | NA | CASSVQGLSSGNTIYF | TGTGCCAGCAGCGTTCAAGGACTCAGCTCTGGAAACACCATATATTTT
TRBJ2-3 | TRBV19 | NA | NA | CASSTSSVPSDTQYF | TGTGCCAGTAGTACCTCTAGCGTTCCTTCTGATACGCAGTATTTT
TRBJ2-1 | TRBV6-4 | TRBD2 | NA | CASSEASGSVDEQFF | TGTGCCAGCAGTGAGGCTAGCGGGAGTGTTGATGAGCAGTTCTTC
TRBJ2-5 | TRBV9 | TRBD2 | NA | CASQASGMFAETQYF | TGTGCCAGCCAGGCCAGCGGGATGTTTGCAGAGACCCAGTACTTC
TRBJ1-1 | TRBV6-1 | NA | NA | CASTQSHMNTEAFF | TGTGCCAGCACTCAGAGCCACATGAACACTGAAGCTTTCTTT
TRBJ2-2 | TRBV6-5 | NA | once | CASSLRTANTGELFF | TGTGCCAGCAGTTTAAGGACAGCGAACACCGGGGAGCTGTTTTTT
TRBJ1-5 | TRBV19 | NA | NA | CASSALTGGGSPQHF | TGTGCCAGTAGTGCCCTGACAGGTGGGGGATCCCCCCAGCATTTT
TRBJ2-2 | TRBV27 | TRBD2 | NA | CATRVTIAGATGELFF | TGTGCCACCCGGGTAACTATTGCGGGAGCAACCGGGGAGCTGTTTTTT
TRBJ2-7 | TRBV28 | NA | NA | CASREGVLEQYF | TGTGCCAGCAGAGAGGGCGTTCTCGAGCAGTACTTC
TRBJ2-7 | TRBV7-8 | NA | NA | CASSSGLMGTDEQYF | TGTGCCAGCAGCTCCGGGTTAATGGGTACGGACGAGCAGTACTTC